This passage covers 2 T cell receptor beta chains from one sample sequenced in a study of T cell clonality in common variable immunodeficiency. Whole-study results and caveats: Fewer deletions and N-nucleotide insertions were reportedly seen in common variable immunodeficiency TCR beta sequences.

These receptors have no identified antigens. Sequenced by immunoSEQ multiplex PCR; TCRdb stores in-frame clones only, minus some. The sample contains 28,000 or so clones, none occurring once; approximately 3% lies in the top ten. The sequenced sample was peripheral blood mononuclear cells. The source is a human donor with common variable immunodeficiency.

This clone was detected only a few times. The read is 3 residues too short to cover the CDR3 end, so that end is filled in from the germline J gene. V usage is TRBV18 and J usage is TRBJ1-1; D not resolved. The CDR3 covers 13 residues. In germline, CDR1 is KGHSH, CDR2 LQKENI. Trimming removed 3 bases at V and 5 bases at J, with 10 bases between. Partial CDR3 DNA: TGTGCCAGCTCACCCGAGACACGAACTGAA. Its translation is CASSPETRTE. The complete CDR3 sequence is CASSPETRTEAFF.

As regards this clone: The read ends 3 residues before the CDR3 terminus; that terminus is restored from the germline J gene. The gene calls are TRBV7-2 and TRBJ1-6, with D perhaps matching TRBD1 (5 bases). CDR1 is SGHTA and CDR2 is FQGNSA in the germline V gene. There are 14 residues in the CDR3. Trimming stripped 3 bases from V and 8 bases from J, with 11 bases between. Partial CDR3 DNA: TGTGCCAGCAGCTTCAAGGGGTTAGATTCACCC. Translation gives CASSFKGLDSP. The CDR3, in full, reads CASSFKGLDSPLHF.